This TCR beta chain was captured in a study of cytomegalovirus exposure and HLA in healthy donors. Study conclusions and caveats: Generally TCR sequences proved uncommon, though certain public TCRs appeared in numerous donors. A later analysis linked a missense DCLRE1C variant to TCR beta V- and J-gene trimming. In a later analysis, across HLA loci, associated TCR counts were highest for DRB1, lowest for HLA-C.

Primers included in the PCR were 60 Vbeta and 13 Jbeta primers. The method was immunoSEQ multiplex PCR; TCRdb's version includes in-frame clones alone and lacks a portion of them. Counted here are over 150,000 clones, 65% to 70% occurring once; the ten biggest clones make up roughly 4.4%. Germline assignment: CDR1 MNHEY and CDR2 SMNVEV (reference sequence). CDR3 length: 18 residues. After removal of 1 base from V and 1 base from J, the junction contained 12 bases not matched to a gene. This clone was detected a few times. Its specificity is unknown. This clonotype was sampled from a woman under 30 in good health and CMV-seropositive. This sequence joins TRBV27 and TRBJ1-1; 7 nucleotides line up with TRBD1. Sequenced input: PBMCs. CDR3: CASSLLVIGDRQNTEAFF. The CDR3 DNA is TGTGCCAGCAGTTTATTGGTTATTGGGGACAGACAGAACACTGAAGCTTTCTTT.